This TCR beta chain was captured by sequencing in a study of OX40 agonist ivuxolimab in advanced cancers. Study background: Each dose-escalation patient presented with hepatocellular carcinoma, melanoma, renal cell or head and neck cancer.

As regards this clone: Its specificity is unknown.

Germline assignment: CDR1 MDHEN and CDR2 SYDVKM. The CDR3 is 14 residues long. Trimming removed 5 bases from V and 5 bases from J, with 13 bases in between. Sequencing was performed with immunoSEQ multiplex PCR; in TCRdb, only in-frame clones are kept and a portion is missing. This table holds approximately 3,000 clones, roughly nine tenths found once. Study observations and caveats: On average, a greater number of expanded clones characterised CD8+ T cells relative to CD4+.

The V and J genes are TRBV28 and TRBJ1-5; D may be TRBD1 (6 bases). Specimen: CD4+ or CD8+ T cells sorted from blood, collected in a trial of the OX40 agonist ivuxolimab. The sequence came from an adult with an advanced solid tumor such as melanoma, head and neck, liver or kidney cancer. CDR3 loop: CASSPFQGYQPQHF. The CDR3 DNA is TGTGCCAGCAGTCCATTTCAGGGGTATCAGCCCCAGCATTTT.